The next 21 T cell receptor beta chains were all read from a single sample in a study of blood T cells in healthy people across ages. A second about 7 to 11 cycle PCR used barcoded and J-beta primers. TCRdb reprocessed the 5' RACE reads with MiXCR, giving one entry per CDR3 protein. The table includes fewer than 1.5 million distinct CDR3 sequences, approximately 40% detected once. The specimen sequenced was blood. These receptors came from a woman aged 18-30 years in good health.

The table lists this clonotype with a few counts. One end of the junction varies from germline; a read error may be responsible. This sequence joins TRBV6-1 and TRBJ2-4; no reliable D call. The CDR3 extends over 16 amino acids. Germline CDR1 and CDR2: MNHNS and SASEGT. DNA of the CDR3: TGTGCCAGCAGAGAAGACAAACCAGGAGCCAAAAACATTCAGTACTTC. Protein: CASREDKPGAKNIQYF.

The chain has TRBV20-1 and TRBJ1-2, with D unclear. V gave up 5 bases and J gave up 6 bases, with 16 bases separating them. The CDR3 is 13 amino acids. Germline loops: CDR1 DFQATT, CDR2 SNEGSKA (reference sequence). The chain's CDR3 is CSARGRAEDGYTF. The CDR3 region has the DNA TGCAGTGCTCGTGGGAGGGCCGAGGATGGCTACACCTTC.

The V gene is TRBV20-1, the J gene TRBJ2-3; 12 bases map to TRBD1. V trimming: 6 bases; J trimming: 6 bases; junction bases outside the gene matches: 10. This CDR3 comprises 15 residues. The germline gives CDR1 DFQATT, CDR2 SNEGSKA (reference sequence). The CDR3 sequence is CSASTGTGGADTQYF. For the CDR3, the DNA is TGCAGTGCCTCGACCGGGACAGGGGGCGCTGATACGCAGTATTTT.

The J gene is TRBJ2-6, the V gene TRBV27, with 7 bases matching TRBD2. Germline CDR1 and CDR2: MNHEY and SMNVEV (reference sequence). CDR3 size: 16 residues. After removal of 2 bases from V and 3 bases from J, the junction contained 4 bases not matched to a gene. The CDR3 protein is CASSLGRGFGANVLTF. Written as DNA, the CDR3 is TGTGCCAGCAGTTTAGGGAGGGGCTTTGGGGCCAACGTCCTGACTTTC.

This clonotype was seen only a few times. The chain employs TRBV5-1 and TRBJ2-3; a possible D gene is TRBD1 (5 bases). The V gene's germline CDR1 is SGHRS and CDR2 YFSETQ. V was shortened by 5 bases and J by 1 base, with 8 bases between the two germline ends. The CDR3 is 13 amino acids. For the CDR3, the DNA is TGCGCCAGCAGAGTAGGGGGCACAGATACGCAGTATTTT. Protein product: CASRVGGTDTQYF.

This clonotype was counted a few times. A much larger clone sits a single nucleotide away, making a read error possible. This chain connects TRBV12-3 or TRBV12-4 to TRBJ2-5, with D maybe TRBD1 (7 bases). The V and J ends lost 7 bases and 2 bases respectively, with 11 bases between them. The CDR3 has 13 residues. The CDR3 bases are TGTGCCAGCACCGCGGGACAGCAAGAGACCCAGTACTTC. Residues: CASTAGQQETQYF.

J is TRBJ2-7 and V is TRBV20-1; 9 nucleotides agree with TRBD2. The trim removed 6 bases at V and 7 bases at J, leaving 22 bases unmatched. The CDR3 contains 17 residues. Germline values: CDR1 DFQATT, CDR2 SNEGSKA (reference sequence). CDR3 loop: CSAWARAGGPLYNEQYF. DNA for the CDR3: TGCAGTGCCTGGGCCCGCGCGGGAGGGCCTTTATACAATGAGCAGTACTTC.

This clonotype was found a few times. This chain joins TRBV7-7 and TRBJ2-7; D is unresolved. The CDR3 runs 13 residues. V was clipped by 0 bases and J by 5 bases, with 8 bases between them. Germline values: CDR1 SSHAT, CDR2 FNYEAQ (reference sequence). The CDR3 region is CASSLAGSHEQYF. In DNA form, the CDR3 reads TGTGCCAGCAGCTTAGCAGGTTCCCACGAGCAGTACTTC.

This clonotype turned up a few times. This CDR3 reads CASGVAGGILNEQFF. In DNA form, the CDR3 reads TGTGCCAGCGGGGTAGCGGGGGGAATCCTGAATGAGCAGTTCTTC. The J gene is TRBJ2-1, the V gene TRBV28, with 10 positions matching TRBD2. This CDR3 has 15 residues. V trimming: 8 bases; J trimming: 7 bases; junction bases outside the gene matches: 11. Germline loops: CDR1 MDHEN, CDR2 SYDVKM.

This clonotype came up once. The chain joins TRBV28 to TRBJ2-7; TRBD1 matches 8 bases. CDR1 MDHEN and CDR2 SYDVKM come from the germline V gene. Unmatched junction bases numbered 7, after V lost 3 bases and J lost 6 bases. This CDR3 contains 14 residues. The CDR3 protein is CASSLFQGAGEQYF. The DNA for the CDR3 is TGTGCCAGCAGTTTGTTCCAGGGGGCGGGCGAGCAGTACTTC.

This clonotype was seen more than once but under ten times. The chain's CDR3 is CASTNGESGSGEQYF. In nucleotides, the CDR3 is TGTGCCAGCACCAATGGGGAGTCGGGATCTGGCGAGCAGTACTTC. This chain links TRBV6-1 with TRBJ2-7, with D possibly TRBD2 on 5 matching bases. The V gene lost 7 bases and the J gene lost 6 bases, with 22 bases spanning the gap. This CDR3 spans 15 amino acids. Germline V gene data show CDR1 as MNHNS and CDR2 as SASEGT.

The rearrangement links TRBV29-1 to TRBJ2-1; 11 nucleotides match TRBD1. Trimming at V came to 6 bases and at J to 6 bases, leaving 4 bases not matched to a gene. Germline V lookup: CDR1 SQVTM, CDR2 ANQGSEA. The CDR3 runs 13 residues. The CDR3 coding sequence is TGCAGCGTCGCGGGACAGGGGGTCAATGAGCAGTTCTTC. Its translation: CSVAGQGVNEQFF.

The count of this clonotype is one. The chain has TRBV11-2 and TRBJ2-1, with a tentative D call TRBD2 (6 bases). Trimming pared 3 bases from V and 4 bases from J, leaving 16 bases between. Per germline, CDR1 SGHAT and CDR2 FQNNGV. This CDR3 contains 16 residues. The CDR3 bases are TGTGCCAGCAGCTTTCCTATGGCGGGGCGATACAATGAGCAGTTCTTC. Its protein is CASSFPMAGRYNEQFF.

This clonotype was seen a few times. The J gene is TRBJ1-4, the V gene TRBV4-1; TRBD1 aligns across 7 bases. This CDR3 contains 14 residues. From germline, CDR1 is MGHRA and CDR2 YSYEKL. Trimming at V came to 4 bases and at J to 8 bases, leaving 7 bases not matched to a gene. The CDR3 DNA follows: TGCGCCAGCAGCCTAGCCCGACAGGGAGAAAAACTGTTTTTT. Translated: CASSLARQGEKLFF.

This clonotype was found many times. The chain has TRBV29-1 and TRBJ2-7; no definite D call. Germline CDR1 SQVTM, CDR2 ANQGSEA. This CDR3 region has 10 residues. The V and J ends lost 3 bases and 3 bases respectively, with 3 bases between them. The CDR3 DNA reads as TGCAGCGTTGAGGACTACGAGCAGTACTTC. Its translation: CSVEDYEQYF.

The V and J genes are TRBV5-6 and TRBJ2-1, with 7 bases aligning to TRBD2. The ends lost 3 bases at V and 9 bases at J; junction bases unmatched: 3. The germline gives CDR1 SGHDT, CDR2 YYEEEE. This CDR3 comprises 12 residues. This CDR3 reads CASSWGGSEQFF. The DNA for the CDR3 is TGTGCCAGCAGCTGGGGGGGGAGTGAGCAGTTCTTC.

This clonotype was detected only a few times. The chain employs TRBV5-1 and TRBJ2-1, with TRBD2 identical over 11 bases. With V trimmed by 4 bases and J by 8 bases, 14 bases remained unmatched. The CDR3 extends over 17 amino acids. Germline V CDR1 and CDR2: SGHRS, YFSETQ. For the CDR3, the DNA is TGCGCCAGCAGCCAAAAACTAGCGGGAGAGGAGGTCGATGAGCAGTTCTTC. Protein: CASSQKLAGEEVDEQFF.

This clonotype was detected ten times or more. It may be a read error: a sequence one base away is much more abundant. This CDR3 reads CASSWSQGDGYTF. CDR3 nucleotides: TGCGCCAGCAGCTGGAGCCAGGGGGATGGCTACACCTTC. V is TRBV5-1 and J is TRBJ1-2; 7 nucleotides match TRBD1. This CDR3 spans 13 amino acids. The J segment lost 6 bases and the V segment lost 3 bases, leaving 5 bases of the junction unmatched. Germline-derived CDR1 and CDR2 are SGHRS and YFSETQ.

The CDR3 nucleotides are TGCAGCGTCCAACGACAGATAACTAACTATGGCTACACCTTC. Protein product: CSVQRQITNYGYTF. V is TRBV29-1 and J is TRBJ1-2; possible D gene TRBD1, 5 bases. The CDR3 extends over 14 amino acids. Germline lookup yields CDR1 SQVTM and CDR2 ANQGSEA. Trimming left V 6 bases short and J 0 bases short, with 14 bases between.

The table lists this clonotype with a few counts. This chain uses TRBV7-9 with TRBJ1-4; a weak D match, TRBD1 (5 bases). V was trimmed by 1 base and J by 4 bases, leaving 10 bases between them. The CDR3 sequence is 15 residues long. Germline V lookup: CDR1 SEHNR, CDR2 FQNEAQ (reference sequence). CDR3: CASSLEGRYNEKLFF. In nucleotides, the CDR3 is TGTGCCAGCAGCTTAGAGGGACGGTATAATGAAAAACTGTTTTTT.

This clonotype was picked up a small number of times. The chain uses TRBV2 and TRBJ2-5, with D hard to call. The end of the DNA fits TRBJ2-7 better, so the J call may be wrong. From germline, CDR1 is SNHLY and CDR2 FYNNEI. CDR3 length: 15 residues. Here the CDR3 reads CASSEGASRASEQYF. CDR3 coding DNA: TGTGCCAGCAGTGAAGGGGCCTCAAGGGCCTCCGAGCAGTACTTC.